These T cell receptor beta chains were read from a single sample in a study of shared clonotypes between healthy human individuals. Assay: immunoSEQ multiplex PCR; the TCRdb copy retains only in-frame clones and omits some. This sample has a few million clones, with around 93% found just once. Input material: naive CD8+ T cells from PBMCs. These receptors originate from a man between 18 and 29 years old in good health. Some clones in this sample may be carry-over from other donors' samples. CDR3s include the opening cysteine and the closing phenylalanine or tryptophan. The D gene is left open where the match is weak. Rows give clone size only sometimes, using once, few, many, or a class for an expanded clone.

D	size	V	J	DNA	CDR3
TRBD1	-	TRBV9	TRBJ1-5	TGTGCCAGCAGCCCCTCGGGGACAGGGGGAAATCAGCCCCAGCATTTT	CASSPSGTGGNQPQHF
-	-	TRBV27	TRBJ1-2	TGTGCCAGCACCTCCCGCCGGGGGATTAACTATGGCTACACCTTC	CASTSRRGINYGYTF
-	-	TRBV28	TRBJ2-4	TGTGCCAGCAGTCCTCACGAGCAGGGTTTTTTAATAGCCAAAAACATTCAGTACTTC	CASSPHEQGFLIAKNIQYF
-	-	TRBV11-2	TRBJ2-7	TGTGCCAGCAGCCCATACAAATCCATGTCCTACGAGCAGTACTTC	CASSPYKSMSYEQYF
-	-	TRBV19	TRBJ2-2	TGTGCCAGTAGTATCGTGGGTCTCGGGGAGCTGTTTTTT	CASSIVGLGELFF
-	-	TRBV6-6	TRBJ2-1	TGTGCCAGCAGTTACGGGGTGGAGCAGTTCTTC	CASSYGVEQFF
-	-	TRBV11-2	TRBJ2-7	TGTGCCAGCAGCTTATCTCCAGGGATCATTGAGCAGTACTTC	CASSLSPGIIEQYF
TRBD1	-	TRBV4-3	TRBJ1-5	TGCGCCAGCAGCCAAGTCAGGGGGCAGCCCCAGCATTTT	CASSQVRGQPQHF
-	few	TRBV28	TRBJ1-1	TGTGCCAGCAGTTTGTCACAGAACACTGAAGCTTTCTTT	CASSLSQNTEAFF
TRBD1	-	TRBV27	TRBJ1-1	TGTGCCAGCAGTGGTATCGGGACAGGGTCCACTGAAGCTTTCTTT	CASSGIGTGSTEAFF
-	-	TRBV6-6	TRBJ1-1	TGTGCCAGCAGTTACCCGGCGGTGGCTGAAGCTTTCTTT	CASSYPAVAEAFF
TRBD2	-	TRBV7-9	TRBJ2-7	TGTGCCAGCAGTTCTACCGGGACTAGCGGGACTATCTCCTACGAGCAGTACTTC	CASSSTGTSGTISYEQYF
-	-	TRBV11-2	TRBJ2-1	TGTGCCAGCAGCCTAGCGTTCGACAATGAGCAGTTCTTC	CASSLAFDNEQFF
TRBD1	-	TRBV11-3	TRBJ2-7	TGTGCCAGCAGCTTGGCCCACACCTCCGGGACAGGGGCCTACGAGCAGTACTTC	CASSLAHTSGTGAYEQYF
TRBD1	-	TRBV7-9	TRBJ1-3	TGTGCCAGCAGCTGGGACAGGGAGGGGTATGGAAACACCATATATTTT	CASSWDREGYGNTIYF
-	-	TRBV30	TRBJ2-7	TGTGCCTGGAGGCCCAGGGGGGCCTACGAGCAGTACTTC	CAWRPRGAYEQYF
-	-	TRBV5-5	TRBJ2-1	TGTGCCAGCAACCTTTACAATGAGCAGTTCTTC	CASNLYNEQFF
-	-	TRBV7-9	TRBJ2-1	TGTGCCAGCAGCCAGGGGGGGCTTTACAATGAGCAGTTCTTC	CASSQGGLYNEQFF
-	-	TRBV7-9	TRBJ2-7	TGTGCCAGCAGCCCACAGGACTCCTACGAGCAGTACTTC	CASSPQDSYEQYF
-	-	TRBV7-9	TRBJ2-7	TGTGCCAGCAGCGCCTCCGTGGTCACGGGCCACGAGCAGTACTTC	CASSASVVTGHEQYF
TRBD1	-	TRBV7-9	TRBJ2-7	TGTGCCAGCAGCTGGGACAGGGGGCTTCGGGACGAGCAGTACTTC	CASSWDRGLRDEQYF
TRBD2	-	TRBV28	TRBJ2-1	TGTGCCAGCAGCCAGGGACTAGCGGGGAACAATGAGCAGTTCTTC	CASSQGLAGNNEQFF
-	once	TRBV6-6	TRBJ2-3	TGTGCCAGCAGTACACGAGGACAGATGACAGATACGCAGTATTTT	CASSTRGQMTDTQYF
-	-	TRBV11-3	TRBJ2-2	TGTGCCAGCAGCTTAGGGGCCGGGGAGCTGTTTTTT	CASSLGAGELFF
-	-	TRBV27	TRBJ2-7	TGTGCCAGCAGCCTACGCAGGGGTTACGAGCAGTACTTC	CASSLRRGYEQYF
TRBD2	-	TRBV2	TRBJ2-1	TGTGCCAGCAGTGTTGGGCTAGCGGCCTTCAGCTCCTACAATGAGCAGTTCTTC	CASSVGLAAFSSYNEQFF
TRBD2	-	TRBV7-8	TRBJ2-1	TGTGCCAGCAGCTCTGGGACTAGCCATCCCTACAATGAGCAGTTCTTC	CASSSGTSHPYNEQFF
-	-	TRBV11-2	TRBJ2-7	TGTGCCAGCAGCGCCCGGGACAAAGACTCCTACGAGCAGTACTTC	CASSARDKDSYEQYF
TRBD1	-	TRBV19	TRBJ1-1	TGTGCCAGTAGTATGGGACAGGGTTTGCCCACTGAAGCTTTCTTT	CASSMGQGLPTEAFF
-	-	TRBV15	TRBJ1-5	TGTGCCACCAGCAGAGATCGCGGGACCGGCAATCAGCCCCAGCATTTT	CATSRDRGTGNQPQHF
TRBD2	-	TRBV10-3	TRBJ2-5	TGTGCCATCAGTGATGGGGGAGGGCAAGAGACCCAGTACTTC	CAISDGGGQETQYF
-	-	TRBV5-1	TRBJ2-7	TGCGCCAGCAGCCTAAAGACAGGTGGCGAGCAGTACTTC	CASSLKTGGEQYF
TRBD2	-	TRBV11-2	TRBJ2-7	TGTGCCAGCAGCCCCGCCATGCGGGAGACCCACGAGCAGTACTTC	CASSPAMRETHEQYF
-	-	TRBV27	TRBJ2-1	TGTGCCAGCAGTTTGCGGACCGGACGCGATGAGCAGTTCTTC	CASSLRTGRDEQFF
TRBD1	-	TRBV27	TRBJ2-7	TGTGCCAGCAGAACCGGGACAGGGCCCTACTACGAGCAGTACTTC	CASRTGTGPYYEQYF
TRBD1	-	TRBV7-9	TRBJ2-4	TGTGCCAGCAGCTACTGGCGGACAGGGACGGCCAAAAACATTCAGTACTTC	CASSYWRTGTAKNIQYF
TRBD2	-	TRBV5-1	TRBJ2-1	TGCGCCAGCAGCTTGGGACTAGCGGGACTCAATGAGCAGTTCTTC	CASSLGLAGLNEQFF
-	-	TRBV19	TRBJ2-7	TGTGCCAGTAGTATCAGGGCGCTAACCTACGAGCAGTACTTC	CASSIRALTYEQYF
TRBD2	-	TRBV9	TRBJ2-1	TGTGCCAGCAGCGTAGCAATGAGGGCTAGCGGAGAGAGCTCCTACAATGAGCAGTTCTTC	CASSVAMRASGESSYNEQFF